Included here is one TCR beta chain sequence, with context. Its antigen is as yet unknown. This sample was included in a study of blood T cells in healthy people across ages. Study-wide results and caveats: When set beside aged donors, long-lived donors presented more naive CD4+ cells and higher diversity. Researchers judged that diversity estimates from one million T cells fell short of true values.

With a J-beta primer mix and a sample-barcoded 5' primer, a second PCR ran roughly 6 to 11 cycles. The authors tagged each cDNA molecule using a template-switch adaptor with 12 random nucleotides. TCRdb reprocessed the 5' RACE reads via MiXCR and lists one record per CDR3 protein. The sample shows more than 800,000 distinct CDR3 sequences, 35% to 50% of them seen only once. The receptor's source is a woman aged 60-70 years in good health. Sequencing was performed on blood.

CDR3: CASSPGGESTDTQYF. In nucleotides, the CDR3 is TGTGCCAGCAGCCCGGGGGGAGAGAGCACAGATACGCAGTATTTT. The V and J genes are TRBV7-2 and TRBJ2-3; 7 bases are shared with TRBD2. V lost 5 bases, J lost 0 bases, and 5 bases stayed unmatched. CDR1 is SGHTA, CDR2 FQGNSA, per germline. The CDR3 is made up of 15 amino acids. The variable domain in full, with the rest retrieved from reference TRBV7-2 and TRBJ2-3, is GAGVSQSPSNKVTEKGKDVELRCDPISGHTALYWYRQSLGQGLEFLIYFQGNSAPDKSGLPSDRFSAERTGGSVSTLTIQRTQQEDSAVYLCASSPGGESTDTQYFGPGTRLTVL.